This T cell receptor (beta chain) was identified in a study of regulatory T cells in long-lasting Graves disease. Turning to the study itself: Under 3 months of antithyroid drugs had been taken by newly diagnosed Graves' patients.

This clonotype appeared many times. The TCR beta library used iRepertoire HTBI primers with Arm-PCR amplification of CDR3. From the multiplex PCR reads, TCRdb called clonotypes with MiXCR, one entry per CDR3 protein. The profile covers 550,000 to 650,000 distinct CDR3 sequences, with more than 15% appearing a single time and 9.5% to 15% taken by the ten largest. As to time point: newly diagnosed GD, antithyroid drugs for less than 3 months. With RNA extracted from PBMCs as input, the TCR library was made. There are 14 residues in the CDR3. V lost 7 bases and J lost 6, with 19 bases in between. The germline V gene encodes CDR1 MNHEY and CDR2 SMNVEV (reference sequence). This same sample was also taken into another study, of T cells in Graves' hyperthyroidism and ophthalmopathy. From that paper: Appearing also in blood were most of the thyroid clonotypes expanded above 0.001.

This chain uses TRBV27 with TRBJ2-7; TRBD1 might be the D (6 bases). The sample was peripheral blood mononuclear cells (PBMCs), taken at new diagnosis, from a patient treated with antithyroid drugs. This receptor was identified in a man aged 18 to 29 with Graves disease. DNA for the CDR3: TGTGCCAGCAATCAGGTCAGGGGCCGGGGCGAGCAGTACTTC. Encoded protein: CASNQVRGRGEQYF.